This note documents a single TCR beta chain sequence. This clonotype has ten or more counts. Its recognized antigen is unknown. Within one base of it there is no much larger clone, and no base qualities were kept. The CDR3, from cysteine to phenylalanine, totals 11 residues. Left in the record is the CDR3 DNA by itself, 33 bases read in frame from the first base. At the junction V is shortened by 5 bases and J by 4 bases, with 5 bases in between. The germline V gene encodes CDR1 SEHNR and CDR2 FQNEAQ (reference sequence). Graves' hyperthyroidism was defined as stable when no progression to ophthalmopathy occurred over 18 months of follow-up. The hyperthyroidism patients were between 18 and 65 years old and newly diagnosed, with a disease duration of less than 2 months. The study excluded patients with uncontrolled infections, other autoimmune diseases, pregnancy or lactation. Diagnoses relied on clinical symptoms, serum thyroxine and TRAb, thyroid ultrasound and orbital computed tomography. PBMCs were isolated from roughly 10 ml of fresh peripheral blood by Ficoll-Paque density gradient centrifugation. Total RNA was extracted using Trizol reagent, and RNA quality was assessed on an Agilent 2100 Bioanalyzer.

Amplification of TCR beta CDR3 regions was carried out from RNA transcripts. The first round of RT-PCR for the TCR CDR3 was performed with the HTBI primer set and the Qiagen OneStep RT-PCR kit. The libraries were constructed in a second round of multiplex PCR and then size-selected and purified. Libraries were sequenced paired-end with 100 bp reads on an Illumina HiSeq2000. On the authors' methods: SOAPnuke was used to process the raw data, throwing out any read that contained adapters or uncalled bases, had a mean Phred below 15, or lacked an exact constant-primer or identifier match. High-quality paired reads were merged with COPE v1.2.5, and unique nucleotide sequences were defined as clonotypes. MiTCR v1.1 was used to align the clonotypes against IMGT TRBV, TRBD and TRBJ reference segments. Analysis was restricted to V-J combinations with a frequency above 0.0001, which covered about 99% of repertoires. The TCS score was defined as F50 (clonal expansion) divided by E x V (chaos), with BLOSUM62-based TCRdist calculated between CDR3 peptides within each V-J. Welch's t-statistics and random forest reduced 514 V-J features to roughly 13, which were used in a naive Bayes classifier (R e1071). Starting from the raw public reads, TCRdb applied fastp trimming at Q25, assembled clones with MiXCR and retained in-frame beta chains. Rows are combined by CDR3 protein, so each entry shows the most common genes and DNA. These V and J calls derive from TCRdb rather than the authors' analysis. Across this sample there are about 590,000 distinct CDR3 sequences, with around 14% seen only once. Of the sample, around 7.3% is held by the ten largest clones.

This record belongs to a study of T cells in Graves' hyperthyroidism and ophthalmopathy (dated by TCRdb to about 2019). In the study overall: Peripheral blood was collected at initial diagnosis, before any treatment. To identify distinguishing TCR V-J signatures, a discovery cohort of around 100 patients was used, comprising 43 with Graves' ophthalmopathy and around 60 with stable Graves' hyperthyroidism. The paper describes TCR Vbeta CDR3 sequencing of 130 to 150 peripheral blood samples, made up of around 41 ophthalmopathy patients, over 70 hyperthyroidism patients and 17 progressor patients. After blood sampling, hyperthyroidism patients were treated with methimazole at a starting dose of 30 mg daily, and ophthalmopathy patients were treated with high-dose intravenous methylprednisolone. Prospective prediction of ophthalmopathy was tested in an independent validation cohort consisting of 18 hyperthyroidism patients and over 15 patients who later progressed to ophthalmopathy. For training and testing, the 100 or so patients in the discovery cohort were randomly divided in a 7:3 ratio. In several Graves' hyperthyroidism patients, the study also compared T-cell repertoires from thyroid tissue with T-cell repertoires from blood.

The research as a whole found: Most expanded thyroid clonotypes (frequency above 0.001) were also detected in blood, suggesting blood repertoires may reflect thyroid immune responses. In cross-validation, a model built on a 13 V-J signature told ophthalmopathy apart from stable hyperthyroidism with 87.88% sensitivity and roughly 82% specificity, and in testing the same model reached 80%/75%. No statistical method was used to set the sample size in advance, and investigators knew the group allocation. In validation, the model predicted progression to ophthalmopathy with roughly 66% sensitivity and less than 75% specificity, a median of about six months before onset.

This clonotype was obtained from a woman in her twenties or thirties with Graves' hyperthyroidism. Source material: blood. This receptor chain uses TRBV7-9 and TRBJ2-5; too little of a D gene remains to name it. Read as DNA, the sequence is TGTGCCAGCAGCAATGGAGAGACCCAGTACTTC. This encodes CASSNGETQYF.